This T cell receptor (beta chain) was sequenced during a study of T cells in Graves' hyperthyroidism and ophthalmopathy. Study results and limitations: Peripheral blood also featured most of the thyroid clonotypes expanded above 0.001.

CDR1 and CDR2 from the germline V gene are SQVTM and ANQGSEA. CDR3 size: 12 residues. V was pared by 6 bases and J by 7 bases, with 16 bases between. Details on this clonotype: Antigen specificity is unknown.

Calling Graves' hyperthyroidism stable meant ophthalmopathy did not progress within 18 months. There were TCR beta CDR3 regions amplified from RNA transcripts. The study used the HTBI primer set for a first-round RT-PCR of the TCR CDR3. One entry per CDR3 protein, called by TCRdb with MiXCR from the multiplex PCR reads. The sample includes roughly 710,000 distinct CDR3 sequences, about 35% seen only once; the top ten take 31%. The TCR comes from a woman aged 40 to 49 with Graves' hyperthyroidism. The sample comprised blood. V and J are TRBV29-1 and TRBJ2-7; D is undetermined. The CDR3 DNA reads TGCAGCGTCAAACTGACTGTCGGGGAGCAGTACTTC. As protein: CSVKLTVGEQYF.